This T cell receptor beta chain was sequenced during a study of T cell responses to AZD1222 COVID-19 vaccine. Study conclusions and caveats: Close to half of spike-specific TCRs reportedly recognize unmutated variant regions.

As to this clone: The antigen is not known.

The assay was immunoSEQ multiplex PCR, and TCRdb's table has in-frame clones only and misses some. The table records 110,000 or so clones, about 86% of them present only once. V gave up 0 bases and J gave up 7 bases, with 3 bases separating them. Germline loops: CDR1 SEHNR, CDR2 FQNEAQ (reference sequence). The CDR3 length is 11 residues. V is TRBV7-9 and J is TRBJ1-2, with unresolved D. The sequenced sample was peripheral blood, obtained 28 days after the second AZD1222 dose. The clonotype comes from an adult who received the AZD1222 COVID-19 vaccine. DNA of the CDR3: TGTGCCAGCAGCTTAGCTCGTGGCTACACCTTC. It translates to CASSLARGYTF.